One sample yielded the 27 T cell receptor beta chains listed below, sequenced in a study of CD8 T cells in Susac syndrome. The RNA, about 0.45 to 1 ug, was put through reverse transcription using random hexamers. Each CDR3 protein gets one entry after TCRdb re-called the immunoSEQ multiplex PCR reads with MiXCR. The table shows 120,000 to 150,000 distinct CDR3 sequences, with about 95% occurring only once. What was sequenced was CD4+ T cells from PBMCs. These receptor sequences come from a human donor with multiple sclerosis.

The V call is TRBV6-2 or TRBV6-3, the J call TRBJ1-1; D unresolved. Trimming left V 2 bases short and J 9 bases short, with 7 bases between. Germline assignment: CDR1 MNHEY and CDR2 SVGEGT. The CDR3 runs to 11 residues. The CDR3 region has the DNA TGTGCCAGCAGTTACGACGGGAAAGCTTTCTTT. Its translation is CASSYDGKAFF.

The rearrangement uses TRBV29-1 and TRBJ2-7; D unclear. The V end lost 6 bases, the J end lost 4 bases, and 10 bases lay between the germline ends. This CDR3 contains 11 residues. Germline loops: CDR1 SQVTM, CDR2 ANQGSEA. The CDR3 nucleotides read TGCAGCGTCCTCATCTTGTACGAGCAGTACTTC. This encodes CSVLILYEQYF.

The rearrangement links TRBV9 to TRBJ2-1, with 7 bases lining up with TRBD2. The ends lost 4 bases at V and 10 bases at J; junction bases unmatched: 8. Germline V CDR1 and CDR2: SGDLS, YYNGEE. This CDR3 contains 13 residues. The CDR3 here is CASSPLGGGEQFF. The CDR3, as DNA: TGTGCCAGCAGCCCCTTGGGGGGAGGGGAGCAGTTCTTC. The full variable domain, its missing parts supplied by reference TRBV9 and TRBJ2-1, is DSGVTQTPKHLITATGQRVTLRCSPRSGDLSVYWYQQSLDQGLQFLIQYYNGEERAKGNILERFSAQQFPDLHSELNLSSLELGDSALYFCASSPLGGGEQFFGPGTRLTVL.

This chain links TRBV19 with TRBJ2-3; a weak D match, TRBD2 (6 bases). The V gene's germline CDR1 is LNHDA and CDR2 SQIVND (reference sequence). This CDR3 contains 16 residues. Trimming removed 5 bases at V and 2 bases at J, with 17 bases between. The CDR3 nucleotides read TGTGCCAGTAGTCTGGGCCTAGCGAGGTACACAGATACGCAGTATTTT. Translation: CASSLGLARYTDTQYF.

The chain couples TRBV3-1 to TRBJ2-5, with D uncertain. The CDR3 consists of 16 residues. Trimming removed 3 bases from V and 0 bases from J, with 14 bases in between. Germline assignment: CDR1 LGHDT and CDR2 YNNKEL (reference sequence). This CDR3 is CASSQTARLNQETQYF. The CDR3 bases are TGTGCCAGCAGCCAGACGGCTAGGTTAAACCAAGAGACCCAGTACTTC.

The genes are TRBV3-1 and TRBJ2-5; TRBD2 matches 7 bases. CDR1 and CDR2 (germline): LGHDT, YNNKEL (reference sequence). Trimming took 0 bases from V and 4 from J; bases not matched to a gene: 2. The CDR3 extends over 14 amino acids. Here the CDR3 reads CASSQERGGETQYF. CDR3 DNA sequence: TGTGCCAGCAGCCAAGAGCGCGGGGGAGAGACCCAGTACTTC.

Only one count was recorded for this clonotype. The CDR3 bases are TGTGCCTGGAGAGGGTCCTCTAGGAGGATGAACACTGAAGCTTTCTTT. Translation: CAWRGSSRRMNTEAFF. J is TRBJ1-1 and V is TRBV30; D remains unclear. The germline CDR1 and CDR2 sequences are GTSNPN and SVGIG (reference sequence). CDR3 size: 16 residues. V was pared by 3 bases and J by 0 bases, with 17 bases between.

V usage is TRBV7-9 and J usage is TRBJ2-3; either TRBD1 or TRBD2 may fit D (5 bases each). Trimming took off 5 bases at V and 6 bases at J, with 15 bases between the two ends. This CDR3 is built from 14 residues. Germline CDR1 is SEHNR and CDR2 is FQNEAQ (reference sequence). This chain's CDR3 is CASSPGPPQDTQYF. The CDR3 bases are TGTGCCAGCAGCCCGGGACCCCCCCAGGATACGCAGTATTTT.

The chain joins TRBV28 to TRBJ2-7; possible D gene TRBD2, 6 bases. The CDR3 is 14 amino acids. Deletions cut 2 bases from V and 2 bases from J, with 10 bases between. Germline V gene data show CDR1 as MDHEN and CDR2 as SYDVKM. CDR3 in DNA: TGTGCCAGCAGTTTAGGAGGGAAGACCTACGAGCAGTACTTC. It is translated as CASSLGGKTYEQYF.

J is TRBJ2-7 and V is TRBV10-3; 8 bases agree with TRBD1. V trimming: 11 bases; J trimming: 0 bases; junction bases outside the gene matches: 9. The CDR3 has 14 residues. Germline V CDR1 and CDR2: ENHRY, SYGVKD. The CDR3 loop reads CAVRRTGSSYEQYF. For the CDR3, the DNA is TGTGCCGTGCGCCGGACAGGGTCCTCCTACGAGCAGTACTTC.

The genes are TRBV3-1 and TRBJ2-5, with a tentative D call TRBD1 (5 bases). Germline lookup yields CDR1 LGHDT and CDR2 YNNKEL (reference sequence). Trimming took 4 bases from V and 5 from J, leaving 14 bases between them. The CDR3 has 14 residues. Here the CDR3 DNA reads TGTGCCAGCAGCCTCAGGGCCCCTGAGGAGACCCAGTACTTC. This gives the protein CASSLRAPEETQYF.

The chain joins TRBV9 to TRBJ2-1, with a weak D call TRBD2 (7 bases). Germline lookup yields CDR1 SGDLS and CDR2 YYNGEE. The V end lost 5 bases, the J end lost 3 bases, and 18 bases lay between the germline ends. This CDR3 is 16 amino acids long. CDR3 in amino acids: CASRPQGRGSYNEQFF. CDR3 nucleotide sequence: TGTGCCAGCAGACCCCAGGGGAGGGGAAGCTACAATGAGCAGTTCTTC.

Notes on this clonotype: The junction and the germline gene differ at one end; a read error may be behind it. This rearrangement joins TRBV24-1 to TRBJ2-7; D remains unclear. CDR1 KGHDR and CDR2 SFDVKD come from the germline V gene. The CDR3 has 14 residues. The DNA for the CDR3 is TGTGCCACCAGTGAGGCAGGTCAAGCCTACCAGCAGTACTTC. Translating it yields CATSEAGQAYQQYF.

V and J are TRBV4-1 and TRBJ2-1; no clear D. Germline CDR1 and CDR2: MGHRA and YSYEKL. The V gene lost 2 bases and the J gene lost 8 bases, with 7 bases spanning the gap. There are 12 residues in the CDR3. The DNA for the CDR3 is TGCGCCAGCAGCCAAAGTTGGGATGAGCAGTTCTTC. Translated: CASSQSWDEQFF.

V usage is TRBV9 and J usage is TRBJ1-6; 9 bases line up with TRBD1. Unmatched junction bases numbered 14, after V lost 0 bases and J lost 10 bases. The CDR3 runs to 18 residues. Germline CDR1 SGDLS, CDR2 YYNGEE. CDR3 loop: CASSVAVGGTGGRSPLHF. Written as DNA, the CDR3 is TGTGCCAGCAGCGTAGCAGTAGGTGGAACAGGGGGCCGGTCACCCCTCCACTTT.

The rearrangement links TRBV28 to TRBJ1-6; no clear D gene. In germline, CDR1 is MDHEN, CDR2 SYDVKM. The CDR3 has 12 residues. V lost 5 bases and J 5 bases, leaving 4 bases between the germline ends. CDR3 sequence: CASSRNNSPLHF. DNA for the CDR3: TGTGCCAGCAGTCGAAATAATTCACCCCTCCACTTT. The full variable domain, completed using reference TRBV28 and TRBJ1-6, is DVKVTQSSRYLVKRTGEKVFLECVQDMDHENMFWYRQDPGLGLRLIYFSYDVKMKEKGDIPEGYSVSREKKERFSLILESASTNQTSMYLCASSRNNSPLHFGNGTRLTVT.

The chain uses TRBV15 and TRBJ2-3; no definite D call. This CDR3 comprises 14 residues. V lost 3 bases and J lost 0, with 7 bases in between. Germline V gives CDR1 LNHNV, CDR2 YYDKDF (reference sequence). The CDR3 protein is CATSSTHSTDTQYF. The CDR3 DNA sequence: TGTGCCACCAGCAGTACTCACAGCACAGATACGCAGTATTTT.

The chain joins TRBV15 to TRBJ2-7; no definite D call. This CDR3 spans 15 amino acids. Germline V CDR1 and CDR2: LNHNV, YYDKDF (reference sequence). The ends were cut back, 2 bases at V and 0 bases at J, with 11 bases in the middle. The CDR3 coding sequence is TGTGCCACCAGCAGAACAGCCGGCAGCTCCTACGAGCAGTACTTC. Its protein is CATSRTAGSSYEQYF.

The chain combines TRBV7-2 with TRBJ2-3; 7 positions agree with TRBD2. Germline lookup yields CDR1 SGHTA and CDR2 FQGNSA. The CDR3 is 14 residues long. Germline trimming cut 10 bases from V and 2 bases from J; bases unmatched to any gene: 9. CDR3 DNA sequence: TGTGCCAACCGGGACTACTTAAACACAGATACGCAGTATTTT. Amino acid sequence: CANRDYLNTDTQYF.

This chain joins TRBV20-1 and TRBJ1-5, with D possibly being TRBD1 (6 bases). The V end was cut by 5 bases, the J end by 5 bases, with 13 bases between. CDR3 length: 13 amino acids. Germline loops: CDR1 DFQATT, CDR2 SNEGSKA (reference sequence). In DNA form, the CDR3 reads TGCAGTGCTCAAGGGACAAACGATCAGCCCCAGCATTTT. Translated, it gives CSAQGTNDQPQHF.

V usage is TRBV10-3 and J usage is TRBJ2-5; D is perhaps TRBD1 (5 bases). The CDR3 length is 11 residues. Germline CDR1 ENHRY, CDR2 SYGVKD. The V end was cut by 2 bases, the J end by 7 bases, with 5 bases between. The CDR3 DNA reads TGTGCCATCAGTGAGAGGGGGACCCAGTACTTC. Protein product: CAISERGTQYF.

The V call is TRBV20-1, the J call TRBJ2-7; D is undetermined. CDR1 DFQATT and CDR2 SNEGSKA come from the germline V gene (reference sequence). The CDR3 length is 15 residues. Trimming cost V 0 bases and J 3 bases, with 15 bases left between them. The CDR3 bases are TGCAGTGCTAGAGACCCTACCCCAGTATTCTACGAGCAGTACTTC. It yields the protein CSARDPTPVFYEQYF.

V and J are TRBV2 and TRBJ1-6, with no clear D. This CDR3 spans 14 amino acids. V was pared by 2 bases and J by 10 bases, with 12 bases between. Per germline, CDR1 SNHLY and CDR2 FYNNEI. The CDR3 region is CASSESEGPSPLHF. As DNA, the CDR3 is TGTGCCAGCAGTGAATCGGAGGGTCCGTCACCCCTCCACTTT. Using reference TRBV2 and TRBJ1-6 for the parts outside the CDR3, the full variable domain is EPEVTQTPSHQVTQMGQEVILRCVPISNHLYFYWYRQILGQKVEFLVSFYNNEISEKSEIFDDQFSVERPDGSNFTLKIRSTKLEDSAMYFCASSESEGPSPLHFGNGTRLTVT.

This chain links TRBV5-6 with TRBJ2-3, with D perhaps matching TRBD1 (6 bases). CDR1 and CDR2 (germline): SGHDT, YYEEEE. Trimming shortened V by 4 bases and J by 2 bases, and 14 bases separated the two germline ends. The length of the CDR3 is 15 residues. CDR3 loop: CASSQQGQHTDTQYF. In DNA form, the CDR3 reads TGTGCCAGCAGCCAACAAGGACAGCACACAGATACGCAGTATTTT.

Here the CDR3 DNA reads TGTGCCACCAGCAGCCCTAGCGGGGACTCCTACAATGAGCAGTTCTTC. Its protein is CATSSPSGDSYNEQFF. The chain recombines TRBV15 with TRBJ2-1, with 9 bases fitting TRBD2. This CDR3 is 16 amino acids long. Germline lookup yields CDR1 LNHNV and CDR2 YYDKDF (reference sequence). Trimming cost V 3 bases and J 0 bases; bases outside gene matches: 3. Supplemented by reference TRBV15 and TRBJ2-1, the full variable domain reads DAMVIQNPRYQVTQFGKPVTLSCSQTLNHNVMYWYQQKSSQAPKLLFHYYDKDFNNEADTPDNFQSRRPNTSFCFLDIRSPGLGDTAMYLCATSSPSGDSYNEQFFGPGTRLTVL.

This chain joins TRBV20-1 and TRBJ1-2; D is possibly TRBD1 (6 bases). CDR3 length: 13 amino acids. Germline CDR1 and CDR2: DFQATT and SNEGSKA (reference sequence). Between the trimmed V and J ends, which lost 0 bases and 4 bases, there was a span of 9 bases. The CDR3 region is CSARDRGRYGYTF. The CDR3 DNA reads TGCAGTGCTAGAGACAGGGGACGCTATGGCTACACCTTC.

CDR3 sequence: CASSLAGATGGETQYF. CDR3 bases: TGTGCCAGCAGCTTAGCGGGGGCGACAGGGGGAGAGACCCAGTACTTC. V is TRBV7-9 and J is TRBJ2-5; 9 bases match TRBD1. Germline assignment: CDR1 SEHNR and CDR2 FQNEAQ (reference sequence). The CDR3 extends over 16 amino acids. Trimming removed 0 bases from V and 4 bases from J; junction bases left unmatched: 6.